This TCR beta chain was obtained from a study of CD8 T cells in ankylosing spondylitis. TCRdb re-called the 5' RACE reads with MiXCR, one entry per CDR3 protein. The data hold 150,000 to 200,000 distinct CDR3 sequences, with approximately 32% observed a single time. CDR1 and CDR2 (germline): SQVTM, ANQGSEA. This CDR3 comprises 12 residues. Trimming took off 3 bases at V and 7 bases at J, with 13 bases between the two ends. This clonotype was counted between two and nine times. The V call is TRBV29-1, the J call TRBJ2-7; D might be TRBD2 (5 bases). This receptor was obtained from a male donor with ankylosing spondylitis. Material: synovial fluid, either unsorted or a sorted T cell fraction (not recorded which). CDR3 DNA: TGCAGCGTTGATGAGGGTTCGGGTGAGCAGTACTTC. Translating it yields CSVDEGSGEQYF.